This TCR beta chain derives from a study of human thymus T cells. Study conclusions and caveats: Blood and thymic repertoires both appeared biased in V and J gene usage.

The CDR3 is 14 amino acids. V shed 0 bases and J shed 0 bases, with 6 bases lying between them. Germline V gene sequence: CDR1 SGHRS, CDR2 YFSETQ. Sequenced by immunoSEQ multiplex PCR; TCRdb stores in-frame clones only, minus some. Altogether tens of thousands of clones are present, approximately 95% being singletons, with the ten largest covering more than 0.1%. Among the donors, all were healthy Finnish infants having corrective surgery for congenital heart defects. During surgery, about 0.5-1 mL peripheral blood was drawn from four of eight donors. All available leukocytes, rather than a set cell count, yielded the blood DNA. Note on this clone: Its target is unknown.

The sequence derives from a boy under two years old with a congenital heart defect but otherwise immunologically healthy. Sequencing input: blood. The chain employs TRBV5-1 and TRBJ2-5, with D unclear. The CDR3 DNA is TGCGCCAGCAGCTTGGCCCAGTACCAAGAGACCCAGTACTTC. The encoded protein is CASSLAQYQETQYF.